This is a list of T cell receptor beta chains from one sample in a study of early T cells in non-severe SARS-CoV-2 infection. TCRdb analysed the 5' RACE reads with MiXCR anew, one entry per CDR3 protein. The sample holds around 58,000 distinct CDR3 sequences, about 7.7% seen once. Material: whole blood, obtained at baseline. These TCRs come from an adult who was a healthcare worker with PCR-confirmed SARS-CoV-2 infection or an uninfected control (not recorded which). Each CDR3 is given with its conserved first and last residue. The order of the fields is V gene, clone size, J gene, D gene, CDR3 protein, CDR3 DNA. D genes are given only for firm matches. Clone size is given for some rows only: seen once, a few or many times, or a class if the clone is expanded.

TRBV19,NA,TRBJ2-3,TRBD2,CASSTTGLDSDTQYF,TGTGCCAGTAGTACCACCGGACTAGACTCCGATACGCAGTATTTT
TRBV29-1,many,TRBJ2-3,TRBD2,CSVESWTSGAPDTQYF,TGCAGCGTTGAGAGTTGGACTAGCGGGGCCCCGGATACGCAGTATTTT
TRBV7-9,NA,TRBJ1-1,NA,CASSYGPEAFF,TGTGCCAGCAGCTATGGTCCTGAAGCTTTCTTT
TRBV4-2,few,TRBJ2-1,NA,CASREGYLDMNEQFF,TGTGCCAGCAGGGAGGGCTACCTCGATATGAATGAGCAGTTCTTC
TRBV3-1,NA,TRBJ2-4,NA,CASSRLQGRGAKNIQYF,TGTGCCAGCAGCCGCTTACAGGGTCGCGGGGCCAAAAACATTCAGTACTTC
TRBV7-9,NA,TRBJ2-5,NA,CASSLAGGEETQYF,TGTGCCAGCAGCTTAGCGGGGGGCGAAGAGACCCAGTACTTC
TRBV5-5,NA,TRBJ1-2,NA,CASSLEGNGYTF,TGTGCCAGCAGCTTGGAAGGGAATGGCTACACCTTC
TRBV28,NA,TRBJ1-3,NA,CASSLRSGNTIYF,TGTGCCAGCAGCTTACGCTCTGGAAACACCATATATTTT
TRBV10-2,few,TRBJ2-2,TRBD2,CASSWTSDITGELFF,TGCGCCAGCAGTTGGACTAGCGACATCACCGGGGAGCTGTTTTTT
TRBV25-1,many,TRBJ1-3,NA,CASSALSGGGNTIYF,TGTGCCAGCAGTGCCCTCTCCGGGGGGGGAAACACCATATATTTT
TRBV10-3,few,TRBJ1-1,NA,CAISEGQLNTEAFF,TGTGCCATCAGTGAGGGACAGCTAAACACTGAAGCTTTCTTT
TRBV24-1,many,TRBJ2-1,NA,CATSDSQDYSYNEQFF,TGTGCCACCAGTGATTCGCAGGATTACTCCTACAATGAGCAGTTCTTC
TRBV2,few,TRBJ2-1,NA,CASSLQGGGYNEQFF,TGTGCCAGCAGTTTACAGGGTGGGGGCTACAATGAGCAGTTCTTC
TRBV7-8,many,TRBJ1-2,NA,CASSSTNNYGYTF,TGTGCCAGCAGCTCGACTAATAACTATGGCTACACCTTC
TRBV6-5,many,TRBJ2-1,NA,CASSYSSGYYNEQFF,TGTGCCAGCAGTTACAGTAGCGGATACTACAATGAGCAGTTCTTC
TRBV5-1,NA,TRBJ2-1,NA,CASSLTGASDEQFF,TGCGCCAGCAGCTTAACGGGGGCGTCCGATGAGCAGTTCTTC
TRBV19,many,TRBJ2-3,NA,CASSTRATQYF,TGTGCCAGTAGTACCAGGGCTACGCAGTATTTT
TRBV29-1,few,TRBJ2-7,NA,CSVHRVGSYEQYF,TGCAGCGTCCACAGGGTGGGCTCCTACGAGCAGTACTTC
TRBV6-5,many,TRBJ1-5,NA,CASSSRLAGQPQHF,TGTGCCAGCAGCTCCCGGCTCGCTGGGCAGCCCCAGCATTTT
TRBV6-2/TRBV6-3,medium-sized,TRBJ1-5,NA,CASSYSGDGNQPQHF,TGTGCCAGCAGTTACTCAGGGGATGGCAATCAGCCCCAGCATTTT
TRBV9,many,TRBJ2-7,TRBD2,CASSLSSGASPFEQYF,TGTGCCAGCAGCTTAAGTAGCGGGGCCTCGCCGTTCGAGCAGTACTTC